The rows below give T cell receptor beta chains drawn from one sample of a study of chemoradiotherapy in HPV16-positive cancers. Repertoires were generated with immunoSEQ multiplex PCR, while TCRdb's copy carries only in-frame clones and drops some. The table has 2,500 to 3,500 clones, around three quarters seen once; the top ten hold approximately 11%. Sequenced here: tumor tissue, sampled from a patient who underwent chemoradiotherapy. All receptors come from a human donor with HPV-associated anogenital cancer. The CDR3 runs from the conserved cysteine through the conserved F or W.

TRBJ2-5 | TRBV30 | CAWKMGIGKETQYF
TRBJ1-2 | TRBV5-1 | CASSSDGAGYTF
TRBJ2-2 | TRBV19 | CASSPINTGELFF
TRBJ1-1 | TRBV28 | CASSRVSSAFF
TRBJ2-4 | TRBV11-3 | CASSGGEAKNIQYF
TRBJ2-1 | TRBV7-8 | CASVSSSYNEQFF
TRBJ2-7 | TRBV5-6 | CASSFGLYNSYEQYF
TRBJ1-1 | TRBV7-6 | CASSLVNTEAFF
TRBJ1-2 | TRBV5-1 | CASSQDSPSGIYGYTF
TRBJ1-1 | TRBV11-2 | CASRNNGYPHEAFF
TRBJ1-3 | TRBV7-9 | CASRHPDRGPGNTIYF
TRBJ2-1 | TRBV7-9 | CASSLESGLAVVEQFF
TRBJ2-2 | TRBV29-1 | CSVGRSANTGELFF
TRBJ2-6 | TRBV7-3 | CASSLKASLSGANVLTF
TRBJ1-1 | TRBV10-3 | CAISDSEAFF
TRBJ2-3 | TRBV10-3 | CAITASGTDTQYF
TRBJ1-2 | TRBV13 | CASSGGGGYTF
TRBJ2-3 | TRBV6-1 | CASSPRPEDTQYF
TRBJ2-7 | TRBV6-1 | CASSEGWGYEQYF
TRBJ2-7 | TRBV11-3 | CASSPRDNPYEQYF
TRBJ2-2 | TRBV7-8 | CASSPTQGASGGATGELFF
TRBJ2-7 | TRBV25-1 | CASSDHLTRGPSYEQYF
TRBJ2-7 | TRBV5-5 | CASSLRLAGVDSSYEQYF
TRBJ2-1 | TRBV7-3 | CASSPTGTSGELYNEQFF
TRBJ2-7 | TRBV6-8 | CASRHTSRRSLYNYEQYF
TRBJ2-1 | TRBV5-4 | CAGAGGNNEQFF
TRBJ2-5 | TRBV27 | CASRGVLETQYF
TRBJ1-6 | TRBV10-2 | CASSETGNSPLHF
TRBJ1-1 | TRBV5-1 | CASSLRWSRTEAFF
TRBJ2-2 | TRBV12-5 | CASVQDRGITGELFF
TRBJ2-7 | TRBV6-5 | CASSSGTRGNEQYF
TRBJ1-1 | TRBV29-1 | CSTYAQETEAFF
TRBJ2-5 | TRBV10-1 | CASSESEGSWETQYF
TRBJ2-5 | TRBV29-1 | CSVAVVETQYF
TRBJ2-5 | TRBV7-9 | CASSGRETQYF
TRBJ2-7 | TRBV10-3 | CAISESGLAGERDEQYF
TRBJ2-5 | TRBV11-3 | CASSLGLEGQETQYF
TRBJ2-7 | TRBV5-1 | CASSLRAQSYEQYF
TRBJ2-7 | TRBV4-2 | CASSRGTGSYEQYF
TRBJ2-7 | TRBV10-3 | CAISVRLAGGPYEQYF
TRBJ2-1 | TRBV7-2 | CASSSGSSYNEQFF
TRBJ2-2 | TRBV4-1 | CASSYPNTGELFF
TRBJ1-1 | TRBV7-8 | CASSLSGSPEAFF
TRBJ1-2 | TRBV7-2 | CASRATGDYGYTF
TRBJ2-2 | TRBV5-1 | CASSVNSNRATGVAYRGKLFF